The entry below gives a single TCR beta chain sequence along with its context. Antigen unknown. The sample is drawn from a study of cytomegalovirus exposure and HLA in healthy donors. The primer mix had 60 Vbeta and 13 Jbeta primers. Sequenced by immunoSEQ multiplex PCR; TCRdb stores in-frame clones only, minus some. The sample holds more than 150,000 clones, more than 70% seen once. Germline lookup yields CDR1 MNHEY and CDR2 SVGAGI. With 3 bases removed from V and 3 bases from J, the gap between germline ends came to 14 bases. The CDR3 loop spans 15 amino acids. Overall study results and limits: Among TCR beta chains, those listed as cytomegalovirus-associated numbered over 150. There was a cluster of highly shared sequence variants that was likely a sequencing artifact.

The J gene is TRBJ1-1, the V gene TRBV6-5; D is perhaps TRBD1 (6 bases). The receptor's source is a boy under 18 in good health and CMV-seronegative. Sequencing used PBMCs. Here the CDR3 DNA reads TGTGCCAGCAGTTATTGGGGGGGCCGGGACACTGAAGCTTTCTTT. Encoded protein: CASSYWGGRDTEAFF.